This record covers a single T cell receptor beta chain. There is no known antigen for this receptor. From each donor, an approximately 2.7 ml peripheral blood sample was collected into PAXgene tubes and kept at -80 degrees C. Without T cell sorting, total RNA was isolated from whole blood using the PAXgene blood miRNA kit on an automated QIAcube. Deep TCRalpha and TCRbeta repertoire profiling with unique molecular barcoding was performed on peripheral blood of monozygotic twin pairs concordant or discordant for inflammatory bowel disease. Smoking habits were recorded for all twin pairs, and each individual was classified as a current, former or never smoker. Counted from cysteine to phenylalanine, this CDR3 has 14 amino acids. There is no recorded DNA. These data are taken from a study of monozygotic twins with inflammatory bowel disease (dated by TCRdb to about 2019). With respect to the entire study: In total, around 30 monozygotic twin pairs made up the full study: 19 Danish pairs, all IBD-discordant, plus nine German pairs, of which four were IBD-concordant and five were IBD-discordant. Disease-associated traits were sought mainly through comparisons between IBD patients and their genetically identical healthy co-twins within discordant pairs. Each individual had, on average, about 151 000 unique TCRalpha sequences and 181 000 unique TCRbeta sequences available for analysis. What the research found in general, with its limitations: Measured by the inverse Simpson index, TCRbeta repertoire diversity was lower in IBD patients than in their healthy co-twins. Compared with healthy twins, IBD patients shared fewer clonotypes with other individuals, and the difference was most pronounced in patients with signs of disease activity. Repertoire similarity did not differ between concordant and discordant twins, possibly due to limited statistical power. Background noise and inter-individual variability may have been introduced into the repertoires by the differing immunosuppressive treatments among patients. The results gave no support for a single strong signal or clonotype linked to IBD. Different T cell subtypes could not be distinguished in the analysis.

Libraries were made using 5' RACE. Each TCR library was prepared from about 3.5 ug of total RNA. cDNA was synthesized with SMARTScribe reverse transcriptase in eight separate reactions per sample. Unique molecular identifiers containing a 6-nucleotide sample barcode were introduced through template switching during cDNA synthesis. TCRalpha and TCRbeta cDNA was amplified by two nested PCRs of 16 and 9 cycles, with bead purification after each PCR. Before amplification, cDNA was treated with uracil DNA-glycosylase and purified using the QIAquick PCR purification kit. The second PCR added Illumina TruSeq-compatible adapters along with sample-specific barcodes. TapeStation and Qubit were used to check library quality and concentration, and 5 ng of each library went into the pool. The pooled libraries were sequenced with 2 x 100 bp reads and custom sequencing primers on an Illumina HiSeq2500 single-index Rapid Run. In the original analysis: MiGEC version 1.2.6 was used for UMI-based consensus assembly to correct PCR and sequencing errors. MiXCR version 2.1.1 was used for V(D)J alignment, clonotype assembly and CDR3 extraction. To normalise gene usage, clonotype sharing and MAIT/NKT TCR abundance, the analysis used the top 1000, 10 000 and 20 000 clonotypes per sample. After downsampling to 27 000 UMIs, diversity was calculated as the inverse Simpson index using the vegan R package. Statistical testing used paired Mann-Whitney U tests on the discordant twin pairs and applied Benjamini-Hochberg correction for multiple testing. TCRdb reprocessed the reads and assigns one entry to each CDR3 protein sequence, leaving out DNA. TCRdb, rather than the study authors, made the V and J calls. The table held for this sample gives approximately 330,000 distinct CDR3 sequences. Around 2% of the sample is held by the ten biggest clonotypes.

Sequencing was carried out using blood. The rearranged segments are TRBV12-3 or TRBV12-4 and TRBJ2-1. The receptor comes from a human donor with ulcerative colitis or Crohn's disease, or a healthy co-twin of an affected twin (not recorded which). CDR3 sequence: CASSFETNYNEQFF.